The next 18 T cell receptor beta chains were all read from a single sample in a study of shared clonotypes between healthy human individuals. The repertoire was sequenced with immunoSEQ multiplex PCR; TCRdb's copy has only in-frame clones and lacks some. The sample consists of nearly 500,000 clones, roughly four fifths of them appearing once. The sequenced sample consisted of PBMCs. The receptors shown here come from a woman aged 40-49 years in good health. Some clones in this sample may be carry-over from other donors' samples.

The DNA for the CDR3 is TGTGCCAGCAGCCCCGGGACTAGCGCCTCCTACGAGCAGTACTTC. This codes for CASSPGTSASYEQYF. V is TRBV2 and J is TRBJ2-7; 10 positions agree with TRBD2. Trimming cost V 6 bases and J 0 bases; bases outside gene matches: 5. CDR1 is SNHLY, CDR2 FYNNEI, per germline. The CDR3 contains 15 residues.

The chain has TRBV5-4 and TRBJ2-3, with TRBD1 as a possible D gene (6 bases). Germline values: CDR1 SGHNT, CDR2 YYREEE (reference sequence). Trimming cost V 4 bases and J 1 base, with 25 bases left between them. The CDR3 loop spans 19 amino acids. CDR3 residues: CASSDHDRNNRAGTDTQYF. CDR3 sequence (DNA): TGTGCCAGCAGCGACCACGACAGGAACAATAGAGCTGGCACAGATACGCAGTATTTT.

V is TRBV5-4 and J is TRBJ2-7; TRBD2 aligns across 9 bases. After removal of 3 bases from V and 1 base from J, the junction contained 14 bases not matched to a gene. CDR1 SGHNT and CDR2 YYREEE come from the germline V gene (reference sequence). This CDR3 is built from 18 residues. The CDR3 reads CASSWGGGRLAESYEQYF. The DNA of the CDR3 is TGTGCCAGCAGCTGGGGAGGGGGCAGACTAGCGGAGTCCTACGAGCAGTACTTC.

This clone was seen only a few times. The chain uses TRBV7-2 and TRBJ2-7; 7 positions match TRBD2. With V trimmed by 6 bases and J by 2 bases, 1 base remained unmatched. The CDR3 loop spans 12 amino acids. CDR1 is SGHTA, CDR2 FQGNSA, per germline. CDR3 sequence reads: CASRGGTYEQYF. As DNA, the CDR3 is TGTGCCAGCAGGGGGGGGACCTACGAGCAGTACTTC.

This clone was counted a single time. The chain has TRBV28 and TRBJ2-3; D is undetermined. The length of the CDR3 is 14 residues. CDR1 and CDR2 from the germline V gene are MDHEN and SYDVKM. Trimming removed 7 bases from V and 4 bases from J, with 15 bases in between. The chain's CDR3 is CASTLYERPDTQYF. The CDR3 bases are TGTGCCAGCACCCTGTATGAGCGCCCAGATACGCAGTATTTT.

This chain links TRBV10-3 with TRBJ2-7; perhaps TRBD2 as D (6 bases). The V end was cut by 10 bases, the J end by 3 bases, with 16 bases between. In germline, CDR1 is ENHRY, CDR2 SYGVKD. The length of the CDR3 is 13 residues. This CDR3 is CASSLVGGYEQYF. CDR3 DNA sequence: TGTGCCAGCAGCCTTGTGGGGGGCTACGAGCAGTACTTC.

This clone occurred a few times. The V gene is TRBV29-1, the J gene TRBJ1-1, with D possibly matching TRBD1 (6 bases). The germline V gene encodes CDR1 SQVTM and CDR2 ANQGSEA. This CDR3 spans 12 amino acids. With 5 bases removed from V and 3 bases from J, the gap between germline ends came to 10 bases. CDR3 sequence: CSVQQGYTEAFF. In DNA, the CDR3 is TGCAGCGTTCAACAGGGATACACTGAAGCTTTCTTT. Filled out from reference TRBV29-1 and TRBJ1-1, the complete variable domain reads SAVISQKPSRDICQRGTSLTIQCQVDSQVTMMFWYRQQPGQSLTLIATANQGSEATYESGFVIDKFPISRPNLTFSTLTVSNMSPEDSSIYLCSVQQGYTEAFFGQGTRLTVV.

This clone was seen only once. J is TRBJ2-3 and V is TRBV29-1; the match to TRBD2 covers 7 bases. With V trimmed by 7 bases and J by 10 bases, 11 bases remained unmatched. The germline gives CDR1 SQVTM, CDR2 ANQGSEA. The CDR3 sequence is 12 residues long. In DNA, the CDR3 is TGCAGCGGGGGAGGGTTGGGCCCGGCGCAGTATTTT. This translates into CSGGGLGPAQYF.

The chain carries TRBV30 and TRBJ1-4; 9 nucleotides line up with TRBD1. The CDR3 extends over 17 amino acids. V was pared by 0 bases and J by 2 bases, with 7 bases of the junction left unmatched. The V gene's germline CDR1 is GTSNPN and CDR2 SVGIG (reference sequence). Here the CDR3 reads CAWSVAGQGGTNEKLFF. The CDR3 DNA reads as TGTGCCTGGAGTGTAGCGGGACAGGGAGGGACTAATGAAAAACTGTTTTTT.

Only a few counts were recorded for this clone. CDR3 sequence (DNA): TGTGCCAGTAGACTAGGACAGGGGTCAACTAATGAAAAACTGTTTTTT. Translating it yields CASRLGQGSTNEKLFF. This chain connects TRBV19 to TRBJ1-4; TRBD1 matches at 9 bases. The V gene's germline CDR1 is LNHDA and CDR2 SQIVND (reference sequence). This CDR3 is built from 16 residues. Unmatched junction bases numbered 5, after V lost 6 bases and J lost 0 bases.

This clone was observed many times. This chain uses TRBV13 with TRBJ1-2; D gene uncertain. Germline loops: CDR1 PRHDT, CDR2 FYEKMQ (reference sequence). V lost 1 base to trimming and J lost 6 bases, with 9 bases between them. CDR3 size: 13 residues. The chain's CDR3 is CASSLADIDGYTF. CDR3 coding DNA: TGTGCCAGCAGCTTAGCAGATATAGATGGCTACACCTTC.

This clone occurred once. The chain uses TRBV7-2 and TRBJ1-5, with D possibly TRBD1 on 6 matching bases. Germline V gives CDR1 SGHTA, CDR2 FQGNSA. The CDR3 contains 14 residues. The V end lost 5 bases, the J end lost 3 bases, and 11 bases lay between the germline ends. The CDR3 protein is CASSRDRFNQPQHF. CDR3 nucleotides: TGTGCCAGCAGCCGCGACAGGTTCAATCAGCCCCAGCATTTT.

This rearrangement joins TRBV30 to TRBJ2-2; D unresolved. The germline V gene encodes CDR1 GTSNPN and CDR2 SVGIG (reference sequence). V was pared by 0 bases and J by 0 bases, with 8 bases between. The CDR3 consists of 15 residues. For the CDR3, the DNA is TGTGCCTGGAGTGTTCTACCGACGAACACCGGGGAGCTGTTTTTT. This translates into CAWSVLPTNTGELFF.

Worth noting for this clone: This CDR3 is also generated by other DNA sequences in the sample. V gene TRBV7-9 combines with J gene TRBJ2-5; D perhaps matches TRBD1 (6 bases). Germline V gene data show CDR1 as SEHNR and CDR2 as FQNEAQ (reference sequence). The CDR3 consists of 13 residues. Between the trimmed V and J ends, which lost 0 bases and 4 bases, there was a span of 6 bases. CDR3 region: CASSLAGAETQYF. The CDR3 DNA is TGTGCCAGCAGCTTAGCGGGGGCAGAGACCCAGTACTTC.

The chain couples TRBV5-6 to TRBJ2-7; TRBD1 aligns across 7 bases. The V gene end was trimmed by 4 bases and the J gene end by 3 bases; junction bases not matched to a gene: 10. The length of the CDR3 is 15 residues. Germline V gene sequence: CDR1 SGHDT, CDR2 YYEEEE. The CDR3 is CASSPRTGPHYEQYF. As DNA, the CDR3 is TGTGCCAGCAGCCCCCGGACAGGACCTCACTACGAGCAGTACTTC. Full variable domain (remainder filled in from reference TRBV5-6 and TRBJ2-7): DAGVTQSPTHLIKTRGQQVTLRCSPKSGHDTVSWYQQALGQGPQFIFQYYEEEERQRGNFPDRFSGHQFPNYSSELNVNALLLGDSALYLCASSPRTGPHYEQYFGPGTRLTVT.

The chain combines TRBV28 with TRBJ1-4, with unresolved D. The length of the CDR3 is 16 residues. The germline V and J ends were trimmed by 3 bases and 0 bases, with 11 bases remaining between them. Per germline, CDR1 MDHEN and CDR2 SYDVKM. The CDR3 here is CASSLRWGATNEKLFF. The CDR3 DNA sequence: TGTGCCAGCAGTTTGCGGTGGGGAGCAACTAATGAAAAACTGTTTTTT.

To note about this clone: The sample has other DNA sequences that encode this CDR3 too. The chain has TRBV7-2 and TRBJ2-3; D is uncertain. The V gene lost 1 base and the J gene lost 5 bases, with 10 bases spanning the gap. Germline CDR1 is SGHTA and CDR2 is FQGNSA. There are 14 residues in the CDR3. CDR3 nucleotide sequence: TGTGCCAGCAGCTTAGGCGGCGGAAGAGATACGCAGTATTTT. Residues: CASSLGGGRDTQYF.

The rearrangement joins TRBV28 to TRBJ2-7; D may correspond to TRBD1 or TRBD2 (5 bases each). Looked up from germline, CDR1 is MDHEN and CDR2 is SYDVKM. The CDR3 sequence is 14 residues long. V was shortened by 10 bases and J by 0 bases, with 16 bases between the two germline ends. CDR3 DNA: TGTGCCACCTTCGGGGCAGGGCGCTCCTACGAGCAGTACTTC. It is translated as CATFGAGRSYEQYF.